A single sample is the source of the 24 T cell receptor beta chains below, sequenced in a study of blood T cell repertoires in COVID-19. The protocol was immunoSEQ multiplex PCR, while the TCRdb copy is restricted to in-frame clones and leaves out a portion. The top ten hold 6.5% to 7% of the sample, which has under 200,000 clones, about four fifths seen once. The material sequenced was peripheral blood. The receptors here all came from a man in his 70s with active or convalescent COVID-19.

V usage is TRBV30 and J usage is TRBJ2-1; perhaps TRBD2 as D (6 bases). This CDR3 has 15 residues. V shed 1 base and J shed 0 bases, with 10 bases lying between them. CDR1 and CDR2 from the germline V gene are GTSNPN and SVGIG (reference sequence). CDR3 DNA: TGTGCCTGGAGTGAGTGGGGAGGCTCCTACAATGAGCAGTTCTTC. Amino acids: CAWSEWGGSYNEQFF.

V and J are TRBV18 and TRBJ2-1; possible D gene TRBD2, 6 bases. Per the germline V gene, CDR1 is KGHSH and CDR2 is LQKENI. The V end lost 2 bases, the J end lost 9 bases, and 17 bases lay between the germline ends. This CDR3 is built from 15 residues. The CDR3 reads CASSPAENTGGEQFF. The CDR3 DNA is TGTGCCAGCTCACCAGCGGAAAACACCGGGGGTGAGCAGTTCTTC.

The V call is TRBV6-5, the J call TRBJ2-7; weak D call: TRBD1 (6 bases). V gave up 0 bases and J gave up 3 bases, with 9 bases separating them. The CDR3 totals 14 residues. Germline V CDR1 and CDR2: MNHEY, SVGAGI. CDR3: CASSYSYRDYEQYF. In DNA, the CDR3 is TGTGCCAGCAGTTACTCTTACAGGGACTACGAGCAGTACTTC.

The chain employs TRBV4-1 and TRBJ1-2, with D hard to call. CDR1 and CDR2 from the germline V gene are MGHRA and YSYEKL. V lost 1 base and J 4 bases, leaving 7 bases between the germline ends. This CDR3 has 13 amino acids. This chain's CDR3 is CASSQVPFYGYTF. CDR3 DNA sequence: TGCGCCAGCAGCCAAGTCCCCTTCTATGGCTACACCTTC.

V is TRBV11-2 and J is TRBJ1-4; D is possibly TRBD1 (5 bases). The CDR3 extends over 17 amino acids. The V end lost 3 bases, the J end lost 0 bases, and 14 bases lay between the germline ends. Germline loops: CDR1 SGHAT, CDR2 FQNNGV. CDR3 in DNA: TGTGCCAGCAGCTTCTCGGCAGGGCGTGCAACTAATGAAAAACTGTTTTTT. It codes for CASSFSAGRATNEKLFF.

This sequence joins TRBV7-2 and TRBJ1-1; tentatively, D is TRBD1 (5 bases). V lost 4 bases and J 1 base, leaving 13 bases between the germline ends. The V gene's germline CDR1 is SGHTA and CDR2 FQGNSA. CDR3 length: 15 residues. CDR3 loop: CASSSAGQGNTEAFF. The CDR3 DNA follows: TGTGCCAGCAGCTCGGCAGGCCAGGGGAACACTGAAGCTTTCTTT.

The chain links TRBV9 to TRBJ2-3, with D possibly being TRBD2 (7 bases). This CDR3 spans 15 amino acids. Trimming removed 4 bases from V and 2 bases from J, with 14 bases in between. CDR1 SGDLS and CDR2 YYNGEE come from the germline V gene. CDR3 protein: CASSTGGPSTDTQYF. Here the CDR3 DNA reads TGTGCCAGCAGCACCGGGGGGCCCTCCACAGATACGCAGTATTTT.

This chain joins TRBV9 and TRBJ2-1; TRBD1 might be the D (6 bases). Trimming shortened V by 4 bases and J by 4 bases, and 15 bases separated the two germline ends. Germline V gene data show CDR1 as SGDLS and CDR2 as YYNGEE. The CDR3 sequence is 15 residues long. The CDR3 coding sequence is TGTGCCAGCAGCTTAGGGGCCCAGGGGTACAATGAGCAGTTCTTC. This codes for CASSLGAQGYNEQFF.

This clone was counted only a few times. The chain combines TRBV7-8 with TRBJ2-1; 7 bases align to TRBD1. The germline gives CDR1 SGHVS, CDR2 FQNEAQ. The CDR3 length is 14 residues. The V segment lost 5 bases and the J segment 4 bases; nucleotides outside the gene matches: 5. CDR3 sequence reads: CASSPRGPYNEQFF. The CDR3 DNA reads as TGTGCCAGCAGCCCGAGGGGGCCTTACAATGAGCAGTTCTTC.

The CDR3 spells CATSGRDRAYNEQFF. In nucleotides, the CDR3 is TGTGCCACCAGTGGGCGGGACAGAGCCTACAATGAGCAGTTCTTC. The rearrangement joins TRBV24-1 to TRBJ2-1; weak D call: TRBD1 (7 bases). CDR3 length: 15 residues. CDR1 is KGHDR and CDR2 is SFDVKD in the germline V gene. Trimming left V 5 bases short and J 2 bases short, with 12 bases between.

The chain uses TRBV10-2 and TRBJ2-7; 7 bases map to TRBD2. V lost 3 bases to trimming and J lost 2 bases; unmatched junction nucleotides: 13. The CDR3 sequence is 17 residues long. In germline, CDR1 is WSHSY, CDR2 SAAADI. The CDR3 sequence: CASSDPGRGRWAYEQYF. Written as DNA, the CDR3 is TGCGCCAGCAGTGACCCTGGGAGGGGAAGGTGGGCCTACGAGCAGTACTTC.

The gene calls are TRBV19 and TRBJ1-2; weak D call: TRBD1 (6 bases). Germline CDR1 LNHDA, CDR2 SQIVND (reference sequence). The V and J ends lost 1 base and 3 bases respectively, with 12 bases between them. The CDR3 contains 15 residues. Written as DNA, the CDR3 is TGTGCCAGTAGTATAGCGGCAGGGGAGTACTATGGCTACACCTTC. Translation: CASSIAAGEYYGYTF.

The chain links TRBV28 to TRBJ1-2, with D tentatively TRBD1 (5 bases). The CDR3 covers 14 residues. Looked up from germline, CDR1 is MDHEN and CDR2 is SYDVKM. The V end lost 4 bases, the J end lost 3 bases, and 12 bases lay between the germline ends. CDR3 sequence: CASSSPGEDYGYTF. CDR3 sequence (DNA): TGTGCCAGCAGTTCCCCGGGGGAGGACTATGGCTACACCTTC.

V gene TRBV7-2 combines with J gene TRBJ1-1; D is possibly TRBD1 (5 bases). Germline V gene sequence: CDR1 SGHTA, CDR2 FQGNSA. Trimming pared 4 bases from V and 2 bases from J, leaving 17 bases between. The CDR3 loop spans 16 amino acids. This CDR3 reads CASSSRVRGFNTEAFF. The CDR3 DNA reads TGTGCCAGCAGCTCGCGTGTTAGGGGATTTAACACTGAAGCTTTCTTT.

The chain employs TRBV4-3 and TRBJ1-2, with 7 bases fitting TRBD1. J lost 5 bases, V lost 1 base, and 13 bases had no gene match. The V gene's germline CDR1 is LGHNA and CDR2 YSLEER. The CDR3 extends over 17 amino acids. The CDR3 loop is CASSQVGQATRAYGYTF. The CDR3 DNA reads TGCGCCAGCAGCCAAGTTGGACAGGCCACTAGAGCGTATGGCTACACCTTC.

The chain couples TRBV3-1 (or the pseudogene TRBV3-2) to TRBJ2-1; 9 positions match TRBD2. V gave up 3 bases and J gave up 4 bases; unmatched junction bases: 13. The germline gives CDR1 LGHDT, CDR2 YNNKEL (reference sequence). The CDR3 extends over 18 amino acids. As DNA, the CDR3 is TGTGCCAGCAGCCAGGCACCTTCCGCGGGAGGGTCGTACAATGAGCAGTTCTTC. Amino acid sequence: CASSQAPSAGGSYNEQFF.

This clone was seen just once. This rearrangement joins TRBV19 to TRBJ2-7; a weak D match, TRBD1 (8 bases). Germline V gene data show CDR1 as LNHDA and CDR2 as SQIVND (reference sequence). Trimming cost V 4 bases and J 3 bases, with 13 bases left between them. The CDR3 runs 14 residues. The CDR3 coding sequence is TGTGCCAGTAGTACACAGGGGGGGGACTACGAGCAGTACTTC. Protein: CASSTQGGDYEQYF.

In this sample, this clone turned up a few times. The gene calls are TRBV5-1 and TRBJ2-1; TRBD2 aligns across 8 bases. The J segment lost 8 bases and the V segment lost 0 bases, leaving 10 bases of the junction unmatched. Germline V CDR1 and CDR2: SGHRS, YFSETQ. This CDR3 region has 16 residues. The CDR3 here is CASSLVPPLAGHEQFF. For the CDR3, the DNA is TGCGCCAGCAGCTTGGTACCCCCCCTAGCGGGCCATGAGCAGTTCTTC. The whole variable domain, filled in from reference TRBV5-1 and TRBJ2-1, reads KAGVTQTPRYLIKTRGQQVTLSCSPISGHRSVSWYQQTPGQGLQFLFEYFSETQRNKGNFPGRFSGRQFSNSRSEMNVSTLELGDSALYLCASSLVPPLAGHEQFFGPGTRLTVL.

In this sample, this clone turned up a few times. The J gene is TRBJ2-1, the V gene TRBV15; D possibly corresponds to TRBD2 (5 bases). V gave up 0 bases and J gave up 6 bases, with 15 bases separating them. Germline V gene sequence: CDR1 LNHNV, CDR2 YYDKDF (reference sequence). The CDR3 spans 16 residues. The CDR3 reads CATSRDRVGARNEQFF. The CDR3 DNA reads TGTGCCACCAGCAGAGATCGGGTGGGAGCCCGCAATGAGCAGTTCTTC. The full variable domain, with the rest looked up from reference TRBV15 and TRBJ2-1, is DAMVIQNPRYQVTQFGKPVTLSCSQTLNHNVMYWYQQKSSQAPKLLFHYYDKDFNNEADTPDNFQSRRPNTSFCFLDIRSPGLGDTAMYLCATSRDRVGARNEQFFGPGTRLTVL.

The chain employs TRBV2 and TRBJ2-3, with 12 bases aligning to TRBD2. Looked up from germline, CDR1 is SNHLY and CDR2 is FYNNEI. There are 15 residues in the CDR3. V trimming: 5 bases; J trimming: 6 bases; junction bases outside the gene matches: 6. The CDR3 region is CASSQTSGGGDTQYF. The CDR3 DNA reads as TGTGCCAGCAGTCAGACTAGCGGGGGAGGGGATACGCAGTATTTT. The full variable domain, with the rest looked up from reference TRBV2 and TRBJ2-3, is EPEVTQTPSHQVTQMGQEVILRCVPISNHLYFYWYRQILGQKVEFLVSFYNNEISEKSEIFDDQFSVERPDGSNFTLKIRSTKLEDSAMYFCASSQTSGGGDTQYFGPGTRLTVL.

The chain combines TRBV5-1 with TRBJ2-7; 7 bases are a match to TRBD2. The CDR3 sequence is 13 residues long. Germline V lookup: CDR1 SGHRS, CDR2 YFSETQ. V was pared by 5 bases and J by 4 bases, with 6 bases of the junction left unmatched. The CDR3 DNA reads TGCGCCAGCAGTAGAGGGGAGGGATACGAGCAGTACTTC. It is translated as CASSRGEGYEQYF.

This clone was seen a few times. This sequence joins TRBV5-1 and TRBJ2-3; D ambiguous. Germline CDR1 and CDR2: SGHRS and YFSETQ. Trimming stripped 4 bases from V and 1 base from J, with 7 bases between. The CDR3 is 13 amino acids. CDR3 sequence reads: CASSVSGTDTQYF. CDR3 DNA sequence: TGCGCCAGCAGCGTCTCCGGCACAGATACGCAGTATTTT.

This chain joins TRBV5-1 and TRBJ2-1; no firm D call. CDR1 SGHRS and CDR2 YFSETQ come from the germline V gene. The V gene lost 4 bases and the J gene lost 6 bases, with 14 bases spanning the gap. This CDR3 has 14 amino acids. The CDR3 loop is CASSPGSTLNEQFF. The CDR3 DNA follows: TGCGCCAGCAGCCCAGGCTCTACTCTCAATGAGCAGTTCTTC.

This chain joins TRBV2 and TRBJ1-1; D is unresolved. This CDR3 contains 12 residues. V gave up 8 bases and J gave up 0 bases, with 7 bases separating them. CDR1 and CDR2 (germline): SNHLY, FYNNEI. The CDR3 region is CASVVMNTEAFF. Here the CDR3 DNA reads TGTGCCAGCGTAGTCATGAACACTGAAGCTTTCTTT.